Given below is one TCR beta chain in context. Its antigen is unidentified. The junction departs from germline at one end; a sequencing error may be responsible. The data were taken from a study of blood T cells in healthy people across ages. Study at large: Capture via template switching afforded approximately one barcoded beta molecule per two T cells.

With a J-beta primer mix and a sample-barcoded 5' primer, a second PCR ran 7 to 11 cycles. A tag from a template-switch adaptor with 12 random nucleotides marked each cDNA molecule. MiXCR was run by TCRdb on the 5' RACE reads, yielding one entry per CDR3 protein. The table records approximately 1.5 million distinct CDR3 sequences, approximately 32% of them present only once. Study-wide results and caveats: Changes in expanded clonotypes were possibly confounded, as the CMV status of donors was unknown.

This sequence originates from a woman in her twenties or thirties in good health. Sequenced: blood.

CDR3 loop: CGSSQEFLLLRVGDTQYF. The DNA for the CDR3 is TGTGGCAGCAGCCAAGAGTTCCTTCTGCTGCGGGTGGGAGATACGCAGTATTTT. This chain uses TRBV4-2 with TRBJ2-3, with TRBD2 as a possible D gene (5 bases). The CDR3 is 18 residues long. Germline V lookup: CDR1 LGHNA, CDR2 YNFKEQ.